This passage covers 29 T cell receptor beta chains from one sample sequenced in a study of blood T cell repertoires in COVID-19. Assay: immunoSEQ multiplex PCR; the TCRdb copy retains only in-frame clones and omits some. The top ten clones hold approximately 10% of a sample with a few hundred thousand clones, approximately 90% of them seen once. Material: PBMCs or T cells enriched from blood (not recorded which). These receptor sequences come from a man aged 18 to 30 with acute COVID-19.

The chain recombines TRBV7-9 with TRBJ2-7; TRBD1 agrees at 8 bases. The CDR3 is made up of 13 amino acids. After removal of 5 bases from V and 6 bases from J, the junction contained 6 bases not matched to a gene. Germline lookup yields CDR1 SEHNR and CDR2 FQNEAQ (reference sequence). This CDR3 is CASSRTGGPEQYF. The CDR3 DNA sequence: TGTGCCAGCAGCCGTACAGGGGGGCCCGAGCAGTACTTC.

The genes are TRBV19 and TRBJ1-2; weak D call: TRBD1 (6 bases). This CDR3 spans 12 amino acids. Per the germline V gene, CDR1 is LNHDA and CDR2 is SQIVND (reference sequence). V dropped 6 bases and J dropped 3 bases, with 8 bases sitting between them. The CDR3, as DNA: TGTGCCAGTAGGGACAGCGACTATGGCTACACCTTC. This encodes CASRDSDYGYTF.

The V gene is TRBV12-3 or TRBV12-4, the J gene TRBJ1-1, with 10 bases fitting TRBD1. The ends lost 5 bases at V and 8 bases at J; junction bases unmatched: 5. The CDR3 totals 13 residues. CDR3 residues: CASSPGQGGEAFF. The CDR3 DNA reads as TGTGCCAGCAGTCCCGGACAGGGGGGGGAAGCTTTCTTT.

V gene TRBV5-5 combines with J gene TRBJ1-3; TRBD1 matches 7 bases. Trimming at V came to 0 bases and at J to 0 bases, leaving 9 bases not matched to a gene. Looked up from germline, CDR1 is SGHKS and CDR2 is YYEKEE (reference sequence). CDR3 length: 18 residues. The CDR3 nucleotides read TGTGCCAGCAGCTTGGCCGGGACAGACACTTACTCTGGAAACACCATATATTTT. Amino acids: CASSLAGTDTYSGNTIYF.

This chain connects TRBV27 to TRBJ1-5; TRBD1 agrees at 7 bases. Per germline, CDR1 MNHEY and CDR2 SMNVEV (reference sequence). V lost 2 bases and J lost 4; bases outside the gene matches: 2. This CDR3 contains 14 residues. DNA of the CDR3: TGTGCCAGCAGTTTACGGGACAGTAATCAGCCCCAGCATTTT. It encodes CASSLRDSNQPQHF.

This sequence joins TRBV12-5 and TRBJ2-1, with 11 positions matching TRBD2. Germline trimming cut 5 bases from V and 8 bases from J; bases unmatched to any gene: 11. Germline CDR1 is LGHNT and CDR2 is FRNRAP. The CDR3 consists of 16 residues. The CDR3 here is CASGLRLAGMGDEQFF. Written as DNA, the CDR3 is TGTGCTAGTGGTCTGCGACTAGCGGGAATGGGGGATGAGCAGTTCTTC.

For the CDR3, the DNA is TGTGCCAGCAGCCTTCCGTATTACGAGCAGTACTTC. This codes for CASSLPYYEQYF. V and J are TRBV28 and TRBJ2-7; D is unresolved. Germline V lookup: CDR1 MDHEN, CDR2 SYDVKM. The CDR3 runs 12 residues. Trimming stripped 6 bases from V and 4 bases from J, with 10 bases between. Variable domain in full (rest from reference TRBV28 and TRBJ2-7): DVKVTQSSRYLVKRTGEKVFLECVQDMDHENMFWYRQDPGLGLRLIYFSYDVKMKEKGDIPEGYSVSREKKERFSLILESASTNQTSMYLCASSLPYYEQYFGPGTRLTVT.

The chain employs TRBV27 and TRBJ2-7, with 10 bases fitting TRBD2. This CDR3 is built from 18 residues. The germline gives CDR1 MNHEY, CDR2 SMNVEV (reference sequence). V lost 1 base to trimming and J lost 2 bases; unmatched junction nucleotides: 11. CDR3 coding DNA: TGTGCCAGCAGTTTATATCCGCTAGCGGGAGAGTTCACCTACGAGCAGTACTTC. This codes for CASSLYPLAGEFTYEQYF.

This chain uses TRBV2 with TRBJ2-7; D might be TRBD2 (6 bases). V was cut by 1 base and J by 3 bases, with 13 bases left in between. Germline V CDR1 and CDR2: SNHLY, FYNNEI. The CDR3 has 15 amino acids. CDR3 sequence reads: CASSEGGGTYYEQYF. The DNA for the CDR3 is TGTGCCAGCAGTGAAGGGGGCGGGACCTACTACGAGCAGTACTTC.

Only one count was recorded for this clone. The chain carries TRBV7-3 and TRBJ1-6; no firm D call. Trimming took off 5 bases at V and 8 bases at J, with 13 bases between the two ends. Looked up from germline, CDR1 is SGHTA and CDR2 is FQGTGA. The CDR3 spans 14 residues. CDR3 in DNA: TGTGCCAGCAGCCCGGGAGGGCGGGATTCACCCCTCCACTTT. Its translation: CASSPGGRDSPLHF.

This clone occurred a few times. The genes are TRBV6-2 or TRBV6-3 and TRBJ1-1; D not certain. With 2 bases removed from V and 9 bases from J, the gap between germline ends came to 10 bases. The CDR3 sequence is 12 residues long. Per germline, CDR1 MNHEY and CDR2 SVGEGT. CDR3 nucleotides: TGTGCCAGCAGTTACGATCGGGTCCAAGCTTTCTTT. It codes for CASSYDRVQAFF.

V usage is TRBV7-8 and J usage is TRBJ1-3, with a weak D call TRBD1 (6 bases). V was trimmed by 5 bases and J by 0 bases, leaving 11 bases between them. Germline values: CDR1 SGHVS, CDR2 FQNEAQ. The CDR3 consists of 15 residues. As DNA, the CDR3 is TGTGCCAGCAGCGTTGACAGGAGCTCTGGAAACACCATATATTTT. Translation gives CASSVDRSSGNTIYF.

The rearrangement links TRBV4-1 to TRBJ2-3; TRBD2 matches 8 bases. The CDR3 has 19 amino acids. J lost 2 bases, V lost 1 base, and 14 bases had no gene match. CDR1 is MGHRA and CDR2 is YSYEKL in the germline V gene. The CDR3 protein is CASSQGWSGTRDFTDTQYF. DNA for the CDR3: TGCGCCAGCAGCCAAGGTTGGTCCGGGACTAGAGACTTCACAGATACGCAGTATTTT.

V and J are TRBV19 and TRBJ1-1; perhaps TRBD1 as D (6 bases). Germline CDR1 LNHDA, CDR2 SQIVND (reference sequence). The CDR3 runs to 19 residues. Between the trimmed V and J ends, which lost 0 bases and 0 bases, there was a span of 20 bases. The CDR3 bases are TGTGCCAGTAGTATAGATCGAACAGGGAGCAGGGTGATGAACACTGAAGCTTTCTTT. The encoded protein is CASSIDRTGSRVMNTEAFF.

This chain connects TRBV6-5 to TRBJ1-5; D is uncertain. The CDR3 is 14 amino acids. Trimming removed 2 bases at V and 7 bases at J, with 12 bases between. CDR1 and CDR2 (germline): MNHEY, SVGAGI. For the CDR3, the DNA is TGTGCCAGCAGTTACGGCGGGTACGGACAGCCCCAGCATTTT. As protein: CASSYGGYGQPQHF.

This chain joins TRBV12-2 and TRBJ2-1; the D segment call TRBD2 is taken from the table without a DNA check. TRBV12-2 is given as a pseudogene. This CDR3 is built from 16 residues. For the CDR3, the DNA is TGTGCAAGTCGCTTAGCGCCCAAGAGTTCCTACAATGAGCAGTTCTTC. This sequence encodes CASRLAPKSSYNEQFF.

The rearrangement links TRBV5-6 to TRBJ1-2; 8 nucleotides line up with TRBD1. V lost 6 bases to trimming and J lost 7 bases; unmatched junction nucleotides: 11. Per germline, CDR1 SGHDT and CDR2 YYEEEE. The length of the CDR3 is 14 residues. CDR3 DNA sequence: TGTGCCAGCAACACGCCAGCGACAGGGGTTGGCTACACCTTC. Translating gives CASNTPATGVGYTF.

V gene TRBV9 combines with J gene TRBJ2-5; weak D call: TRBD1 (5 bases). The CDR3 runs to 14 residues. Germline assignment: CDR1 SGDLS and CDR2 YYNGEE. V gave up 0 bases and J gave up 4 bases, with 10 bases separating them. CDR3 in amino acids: CASSVGRARETQYF. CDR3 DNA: TGTGCCAGCAGCGTAGGCAGGGCACGAGAGACCCAGTACTTC.

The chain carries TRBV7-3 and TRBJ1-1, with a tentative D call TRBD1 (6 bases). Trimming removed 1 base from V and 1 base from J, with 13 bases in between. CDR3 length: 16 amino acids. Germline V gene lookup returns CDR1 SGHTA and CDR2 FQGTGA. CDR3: CASSLNSGGGNTEAFF. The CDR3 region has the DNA TGTGCCAGCAGCTTAAATTCTGGGGGCGGGAACACTGAAGCTTTCTTT.

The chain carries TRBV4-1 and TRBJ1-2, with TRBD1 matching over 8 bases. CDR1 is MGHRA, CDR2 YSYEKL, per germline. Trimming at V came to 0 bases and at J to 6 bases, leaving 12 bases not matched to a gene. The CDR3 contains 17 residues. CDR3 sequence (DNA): TGCGCCAGCAGCCAAGATGATAGCTACAGGGGGTTCGATGGCTACACCTTC. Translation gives CASSQDDSYRGFDGYTF.

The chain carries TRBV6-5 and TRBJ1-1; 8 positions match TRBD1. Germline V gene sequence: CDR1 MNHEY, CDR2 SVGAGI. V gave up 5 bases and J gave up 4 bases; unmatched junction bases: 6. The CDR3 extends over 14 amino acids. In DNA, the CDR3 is TGTGCCAGCAGTCAACAGGGGGGGTCCACTGAAGCTTTCTTT. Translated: CASSQQGGSTEAFF.

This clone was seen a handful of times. The CDR3 region is CASSLGQGQSNQPQHF. Written as DNA, the CDR3 is TGTGCCAGCAGTCTCGGACAGGGACAAAGCAATCAGCCCCAGCATTTT. The genes are TRBV28 and TRBJ1-5; 8 positions match TRBD1. Germline V lookup: CDR1 MDHEN, CDR2 SYDVKM. The length of the CDR3 is 16 residues. After removal of 5 bases from V and 1 base from J, the junction contained 7 bases not matched to a gene.

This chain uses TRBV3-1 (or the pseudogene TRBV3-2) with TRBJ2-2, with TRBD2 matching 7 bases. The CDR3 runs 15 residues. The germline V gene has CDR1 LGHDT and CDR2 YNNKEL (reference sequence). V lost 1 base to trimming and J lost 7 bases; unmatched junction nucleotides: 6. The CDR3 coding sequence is TGTGCCAGCAGCCAAGTTGCGGGAGCGGTCGGGGAGCTGTTTTTT. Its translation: CASSQVAGAVGELFF.

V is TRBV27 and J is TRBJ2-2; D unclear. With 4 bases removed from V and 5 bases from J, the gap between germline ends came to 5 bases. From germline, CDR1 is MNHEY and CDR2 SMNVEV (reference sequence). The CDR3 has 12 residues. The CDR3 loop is CASSSSTGELFF. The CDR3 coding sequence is TGTGCCAGCAGTTCTTCTACCGGGGAGCTGTTTTTT.

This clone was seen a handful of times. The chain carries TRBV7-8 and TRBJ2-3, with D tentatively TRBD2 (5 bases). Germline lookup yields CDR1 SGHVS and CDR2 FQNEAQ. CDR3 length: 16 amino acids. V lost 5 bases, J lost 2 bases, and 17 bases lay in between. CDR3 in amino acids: CASSPVSGFITDTQYF. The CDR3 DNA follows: TGTGCCAGCAGCCCCGTTTCGGGGTTCATCACAGATACGCAGTATTTT.

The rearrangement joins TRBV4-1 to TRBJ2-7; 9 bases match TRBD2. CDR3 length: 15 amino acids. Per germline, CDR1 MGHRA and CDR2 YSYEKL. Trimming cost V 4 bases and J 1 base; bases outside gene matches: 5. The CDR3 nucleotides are TGCGCCAGCAGCCGGACGACTAGCGGATCCTACGAGCAGTACTTC. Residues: CASSRTTSGSYEQYF.

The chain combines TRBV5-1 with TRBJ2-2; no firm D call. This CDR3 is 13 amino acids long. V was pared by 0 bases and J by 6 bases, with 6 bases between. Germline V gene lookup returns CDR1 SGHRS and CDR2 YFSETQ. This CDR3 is CASSLGSSGELFF. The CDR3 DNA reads TGCGCCAGCAGCTTGGGTTCCTCCGGGGAGCTGTTTTTT.

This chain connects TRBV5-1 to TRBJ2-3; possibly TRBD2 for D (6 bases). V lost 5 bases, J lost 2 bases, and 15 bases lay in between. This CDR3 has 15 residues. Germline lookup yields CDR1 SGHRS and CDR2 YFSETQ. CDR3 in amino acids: CASSLADYSTDTQYF. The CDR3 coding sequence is TGCGCCAGCAGTTTAGCGGACTATTCCACAGATACGCAGTATTTT.

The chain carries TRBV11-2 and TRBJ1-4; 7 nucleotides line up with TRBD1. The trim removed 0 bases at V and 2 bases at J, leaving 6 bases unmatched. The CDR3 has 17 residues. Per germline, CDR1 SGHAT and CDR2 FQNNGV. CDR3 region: CASSLDPGGATNEKLFF. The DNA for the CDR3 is TGTGCCAGCAGCTTAGATCCAGGGGGTGCGACTAATGAAAAACTGTTTTTT.